This record covers a single T cell receptor beta chain. Its antigen is as yet unknown. CDR1 is DFQATT and CDR2 is SNEGSKA in the germline V gene (reference sequence). Trimming left V 1 base short and J 0 bases short, with 5 bases between. The CDR3 extends over 13 amino acids. The entry originates in a study of T-cell memory formation after mild COVID-19. Findings and limits, study-wide: Nothing showed for sure that second-wave clones peaking on day 37 were SARS-CoV-2 specific.

Using its own MiXCR run on the 5' RACE reads, TCRdb lists one record per CDR3 protein. Among some 490,000 distinct CDR3 sequences listed, 18% were seen once. The V call is TRBV20-1, the J call TRBJ2-3; D is unclear. The sequencing input was PBMCs or a T cell subset sorted from them (not recorded which). The receptor comes from an adult woman who had mild COVID-19 (a few samples of this study predate the infection). Cell type and time point are not known. CDR3 region: CSARARSTDTQYF. In DNA form, the CDR3 reads TGCAGTGCTAGAGCTAGGAGCACAGATACGCAGTATTTT.